The 25 T cell receptor beta chains below all came from one sample that was sequenced in a study of T cell clonotyping in hematopoietic cell transplantation. Repertoires were generated with immunoSEQ multiplex PCR, while TCRdb's copy carries only in-frame clones and drops some. The sample lists over 9,500 clones, under 95% occurring once. Material: peripheral blood mononuclear cells. These receptors were collected from a woman aged 45-65 years in good health. Some clones in this sample may be carry-over from other donors' samples.

V is TRBV29-1 and J is TRBJ1-1; 8 bases line up with TRBD1. V gave up 5 bases and J gave up 5 bases; unmatched junction bases: 7. The CDR3 has 13 amino acids. Germline loops: CDR1 SQVTM, CDR2 ANQGSEA. CDR3 DNA sequence: TGCAGCGTTACGAGGGACAGGACAACTGAAGCTTTCTTT. This translates into CSVTRDRTTEAFF.

The rearrangement links TRBV7-2 to TRBJ2-1, with D perhaps matching TRBD1 (5 bases). There are 15 residues in the CDR3. CDR1 and CDR2 (germline): SGHTA, FQGNSA. The V gene lost 2 bases and the J gene lost 5 bases, with 13 bases spanning the gap. The DNA of the CDR3 is TGTGCCAGCAGCTTAAGGGGAAGGGTAAACAATGAGCAGTTCTTC. Its translation is CASSLRGRVNNEQFF. The whole variable domain, remainder taken from reference TRBV7-2 and TRBJ2-1, is GAGVSQSPSNKVTEKGKDVELRCDPISGHTALYWYRQSLGQGLEFLIYFQGNSAPDKSGLPSDRFSAERTGGSVSTLTIQRTQQEDSAVYLCASSLRGRVNNEQFFGPGTRLTVL.

This clone was seen just once. This rearrangement joins TRBV7-9 to TRBJ2-7; a weak D match, TRBD1 (5 bases). The germline V gene has CDR1 SEHNR and CDR2 FQNEAQ (reference sequence). V gave up 1 base and J gave up 3 bases, with 7 bases separating them. The CDR3 length is 13 residues. CDR3 amino acids: CASSLGTRYEQYF. The CDR3 bases are TGTGCCAGCAGCTTAGGGACACGCTACGAGCAGTACTTC. Full variable domain (remainder filled in from reference TRBV7-9 and TRBJ2-7): DTGVSQNPRHKITKRGQNVTFRCDPISEHNRLYWYRQTLGQGPEFLTYFQNEAQLEKSRLLSDRFSAERPKGSFSTLEIQRTEQGDSAMYLCASSLGTRYEQYFGPGTRLTVT.

V usage is TRBV28 and J usage is TRBJ1-4, with a possible D match to TRBD1 (5 bases). This CDR3 is built from 14 residues. Germline V lookup: CDR1 MDHEN, CDR2 SYDVKM. The V gene lost 3 bases and the J gene lost 6 bases, with 11 bases spanning the gap. For the CDR3, the DNA is TGTGCCAGCAGTTTTGGGGGAATTGATGAAAAACTGTTTTTT. As protein: CASSFGGIDEKLFF.

The chain has TRBV6-5 and TRBJ1-6; D is undetermined. The length of the CDR3 is 13 residues. Trimming pared 7 bases from V and 8 bases from J, leaving 12 bases between. CDR1 MNHEY and CDR2 SVGAGI come from the germline V gene. CDR3 coding DNA: TGTGCCAGCACCAACCCGGGGTATTCACCCCTCCACTTT. Protein sequence: CASTNPGYSPLHF.

This chain uses TRBV7-2 with TRBJ2-1, with TRBD1 matching 9 bases. Losses at the gene ends were 1 base for V and 10 bases for J; bases not matched to a gene: 14. This CDR3 is built from 17 residues. Germline V gene data show CDR1 as SGHTA and CDR2 as FQGNSA. This chain's CDR3 is CASSLGFRQTGGREQFF. The CDR3 DNA sequence: TGTGCCAGCAGCTTAGGTTTCCGACAGACAGGGGGGAGAGAGCAGTTCTTC.

The chain couples TRBV29-1 to TRBJ2-2, with 8 bases identical to TRBD1. Germline V gene lookup returns CDR1 SQVTM and CDR2 ANQGSEA. V dropped 3 bases and J dropped 4; count of bases not matched to a gene: 4. The CDR3 runs 14 residues. CDR3 loop: CSVDGTGVTGELFF. CDR3 nucleotide sequence: TGCAGCGTTGATGGGACAGGTGTCACCGGGGAGCTGTTTTTT.

The chain is built from TRBV7-6 and TRBJ1-2; D may be TRBD1 (5 bases). The CDR3 runs to 15 residues. Trimming cost V 1 base and J 8 bases, with 17 bases left between them. Germline V gene sequence: CDR1 SGHVS, CDR2 FNYEAQ. CDR3 amino acids: CASSLGLPGDGGYTF. The DNA for the CDR3 is TGTGCCAGCAGCTTAGGGCTTCCTGGGGACGGCGGCTACACCTTC.

The genes are TRBV10-2 and TRBJ2-6; D remains ambiguous. The V end was cut by 0 bases, the J end by 3 bases, with 6 bases between. CDR3 length: 15 amino acids. Germline CDR1 is WSHSY and CDR2 is SAAADI. As DNA, the CDR3 is TGCGCCAGCAGTGAGTCTGCTCTTGGGGCCAACGTCCTGACTTTC. This sequence encodes CASSESALGANVLTF.

This clone occurred a few times. The chain carries TRBV4-3 and TRBJ2-2; D unclear. The germline CDR1 and CDR2 sequences are LGHNA and YSLEER. CDR3 length: 15 residues. V lost 0 bases to trimming and J lost 3 bases, with 8 bases between them. Written as DNA, the CDR3 is TGCGCCAGCAGCCAAGATTTTACCCACACCGGGGAGCTGTTTTTT. Protein sequence: CASSQDFTHTGELFF.

The rearrangement uses TRBV6-6 and TRBJ1-1; possible D gene TRBD1, 5 bases. The CDR3 has 13 residues. Germline V gives CDR1 MNHNY, CDR2 SVGAGI (reference sequence). The V and J ends lost 3 bases and 6 bases respectively, with 11 bases between them. The CDR3 loop is CASSYFAGAEAFF. The CDR3 nucleotides are TGTGCCAGCAGTTATTTTGCGGGGGCTGAAGCTTTCTTT.

The chain combines TRBV13 with TRBJ2-6; TRBD2 might be the D (7 bases). The V gene's germline CDR1 is PRHDT and CDR2 FYEKMQ (reference sequence). The CDR3 spans 15 residues. Trimming cost V 5 bases and J 3 bases, with 11 bases left between them. The CDR3 region is CASSRGASGANVLTF. The CDR3 nucleotides are TGTGCCAGCAGCCGGGGGGCTAGTGGGGCCAACGTCCTGACTTTC.

The chain is built from TRBV30 and TRBJ1-5; D possibly corresponds to TRBD1 (5 bases). V was shortened by 5 bases and J by 10 bases, with 15 bases between the two germline ends. CDR3 size: 12 residues. Germline assignment: CDR1 GTSNPN and CDR2 SVGIG (reference sequence). CDR3 region: CAWGGPGQPQHF. The CDR3 coding sequence is TGTGCCTGGGGGGGTCCGGGCCAACCCCAGCATTTT.

The rearrangement links TRBV2 to TRBJ2-1, with 8 bases fitting TRBD1. The V gene's germline CDR1 is SNHLY and CDR2 FYNNEI. V was pared by 7 bases and J by 2 bases, with 4 bases of the junction left unmatched. CDR3 length equals 14 residues. The CDR3: CASNRQGPYNEQFF. In DNA form, the CDR3 reads TGTGCCAGCAACCGACAGGGGCCCTACAATGAGCAGTTCTTC.

This chain uses TRBV30 with TRBJ1-4, with D unresolved. The germline V gene encodes CDR1 GTSNPN and CDR2 SVGIG (reference sequence). The CDR3 covers 13 residues. V dropped 0 bases and J dropped 8 bases, with 10 bases sitting between them. In DNA form, the CDR3 reads TGTGCCTGGAGTGTAAGGGTTGAGGAAAAACTGTTTTTT. Translation gives CAWSVRVEEKLFF.

The rearrangement uses TRBV6-1 and TRBJ2-7; D not certain. This CDR3 region has 14 residues. Germline V gene sequence: CDR1 MNHNS, CDR2 SASEGT. V was trimmed by 11 bases and J by 0 bases, leaving 17 bases between them. CDR3 nucleotides: TGTGCCGGTACCATAGGACCTAGCTCCTACGAGCAGTACTTC. Translating gives CAGTIGPSSYEQYF.

The rearrangement uses TRBV27 and TRBJ1-1; TRBD1 matches at 7 bases. The germline V gene encodes CDR1 MNHEY and CDR2 SMNVEV (reference sequence). V trimming: 6 bases; J trimming: 1 base; junction bases outside the gene matches: 8. This CDR3 region has 15 residues. CDR3 protein: CASRKDRRANTEAFF. CDR3 in DNA: TGTGCCAGCAGAAAGGACAGGAGGGCGAACACTGAAGCTTTCTTT.

This chain connects TRBV11-2 to TRBJ2-2; 9 positions match TRBD2. This CDR3 is 15 amino acids long. CDR1 and CDR2 from the germline V gene are SGHAT and FQNNGV. Trimming cost V 4 bases and J 2 bases; bases outside gene matches: 2. This chain's CDR3 is CASSSAGGNTGELFF. The CDR3 bases are TGTGCCAGCAGCTCAGCGGGGGGTAACACCGGGGAGCTGTTTTTT.

This sequence joins TRBV30 and TRBJ2-5; 8 nucleotides agree with TRBD2. Germline values: CDR1 GTSNPN, CDR2 SVGIG (reference sequence). The CDR3 runs to 15 residues. Trimming at V came to 2 bases and at J to 7 bases, leaving 12 bases not matched to a gene. CDR3 coding DNA: TGTGCCTGGAGTAAAACAGCGGGGGCTAGGGGGACCCAGTACTTC. This translates into CAWSKTAGARGTQYF.

The rearrangement uses TRBV6-5 and TRBJ1-2; a weak D match, TRBD1 (6 bases). Germline-derived CDR1 and CDR2 are MNHEY and SVGAGI. V lost 4 bases, J lost 7 bases, and 16 bases lay in between. The CDR3 length is 14 residues. The CDR3: CASSSPRGFSGYTF. CDR3 nucleotide sequence: TGTGCCAGCAGTTCCCCCAGGGGTTTCTCTGGCTACACCTTC.

The V and J genes are TRBV5-1 and TRBJ1-2; D call uncertain. V lost 0 bases and J lost 4, with 10 bases in between. CDR1 is SGHRS and CDR2 is YFSETQ in the germline V gene. The CDR3 has 14 amino acids. CDR3 sequence (DNA): TGCGCCAGCAGCTTGGTCACTATTGGCTATGGCTACACCTTC. Translated, it gives CASSLVTIGYGYTF.

This chain uses TRBV12-5 with TRBJ1-1, with 12 nucleotides matching TRBD1. This CDR3 region has 21 residues. Germline loops: CDR1 LGHNT, CDR2 FRNRAP. V lost 2 bases and J lost 0; bases outside the gene matches: 16. CDR3 DNA sequence: TGTGCTAGTGGTTTGATCGGGACAGGGGGCGCGAGGAACGTCATGAACACTGAAGCTTTCTTT. Its protein product is CASGLIGTGGARNVMNTEAFF.

V is TRBV6-4 and J is TRBJ2-1, with 8 nucleotides matching TRBD2. The V and J ends lost 5 bases and 6 bases, in that order; junction bases with no gene match: 3. The length of the CDR3 is 13 residues. Looked up from germline, CDR1 is MRHNA and CDR2 is SNTAGT. The CDR3 DNA follows: TGTGCCAGCAGTTCCGGGACTAGCAATGAGCAGTTCTTC. Translating gives CASSSGTSNEQFF.

Here the CDR3 reads CASSTGLAGETQYF. The CDR3 bases are TGTGCCAGCAGCACCGGACTAGCGGGGGAGACCCAGTACTTC. The chain has TRBV9 and TRBJ2-5, with 12 bases fitting TRBD2. V was clipped by 4 bases and J by 5 bases; unmatched bases: 3. This CDR3 has 14 amino acids. CDR1 and CDR2 from the germline V gene are SGDLS and YYNGEE.

CDR3 DNA: TGTGCCAGCAGTTCCCTAAACCGCCGAGAGCAGTACTTC. The encoded protein is CASSSLNRREQYF. V gene TRBV27 combines with J gene TRBJ2-7; D remains ambiguous. This CDR3 spans 13 amino acids. Germline CDR1 and CDR2: MNHEY and SMNVEV (reference sequence). The V gene lost 4 bases and the J gene lost 7 bases, with 14 bases spanning the gap.